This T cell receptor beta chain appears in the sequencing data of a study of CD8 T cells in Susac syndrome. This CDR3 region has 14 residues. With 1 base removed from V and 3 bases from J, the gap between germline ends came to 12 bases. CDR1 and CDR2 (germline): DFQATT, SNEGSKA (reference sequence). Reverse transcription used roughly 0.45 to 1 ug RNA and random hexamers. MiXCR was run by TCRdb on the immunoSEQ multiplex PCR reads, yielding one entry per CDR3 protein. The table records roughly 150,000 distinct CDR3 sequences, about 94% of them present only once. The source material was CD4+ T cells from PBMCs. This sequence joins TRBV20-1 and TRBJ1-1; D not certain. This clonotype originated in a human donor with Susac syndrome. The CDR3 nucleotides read TGCAGTGCTAGAGCCTCCGGGCGGGACACTGAAGCTTTCTTT. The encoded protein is CSARASGRDTEAFF.